These 17 T cell receptor beta chains share one sample of origin, sequenced in a study of naive and memory T cell subsets. Both TRBC1 and TRBC2 were covered by a beta constant-region primer of two equimolar oligonucleotides. Via MiXCR, TCRdb re-called the UMI-ligation and nested PCR reads, giving one row per CDR3 protein. This sample carries roughly 21,000 distinct CDR3 sequences, 9.5% to 12% of them seen once, and the ten largest clones take around a sixth. Sample: central memory CD8+ T cells from blood. The origin of the receptors is a human donor in good health.

The chain combines TRBV20-1 with TRBJ2-7, with TRBD1 as a possible D gene (5 bases). The CDR3 is 14 residues long. The germline V and J ends were trimmed by 5 bases and 0 bases, with 14 bases remaining between them. In germline, CDR1 is DFQATT, CDR2 SNEGSKA (reference sequence). The DNA for the CDR3 is TGCAGTGCTCGGATCGGACATTCCTCCTACGAGCAGTACTTC. Its translation: CSARIGHSSYEQYF.

This chain links TRBV7-2 with TRBJ2-7; 12 bases map to TRBD2. Per germline, CDR1 SGHTA and CDR2 FQGNSA. The CDR3 loop spans 14 amino acids. V dropped 1 base and J dropped 5; count of bases not matched to a gene: 0. The CDR3 coding sequence is TGTGCCAGCAGCTTAGGACTAGCGGGAGACGAGCAGTACTTC. Its translation is CASSLGLAGDEQYF.

This clonotype has a count of ten or more. The V and J genes are TRBV11-2 and TRBJ2-3; D gene ambiguous. V lost 5 bases to trimming and J lost 0 bases, with 12 bases between them. Germline V gene data show CDR1 as SGHAT and CDR2 as FQNNGV. The length of the CDR3 is 15 residues. The CDR3 sequence: CASSPRVSSTDTQYF. CDR3 sequence (DNA): TGTGCCAGCAGCCCAAGGGTGTCTAGCACAGATACGCAGTATTTT. The complete variable domain, with remaining parts taken from reference TRBV11-2 and TRBJ2-3, reads EAGVAQSPRYKIIEKRQSVAFWCNPISGHATLYWYQQILGQGPKLLIQFQNNGVVDDSQLPKDRFSAERLKGVDSTLKIQPAKLEDSAVYLCASSPRVSSTDTQYFGPGTRLTVL.

This clonotype was picked up many times. The V call is TRBV11-2, the J call TRBJ2-3; D is possibly TRBD2 (7 bases). There are 18 residues in the CDR3. The V end was cut by 5 bases, the J end by 1 base, with 22 bases between. Per germline, CDR1 SGHAT and CDR2 FQNNGV. The CDR3 bases are TGTGCCAGCAGCCCCGATCGGGGGGCTAACGTTCGCACAGATACGCAGTATTTT. Translated: CASSPDRGANVRTDTQYF.

J is TRBJ2-1 and V is TRBV7-2; perhaps TRBD2 as D (6 bases). V shed 1 base and J shed 8 bases, with 15 bases lying between them. This CDR3 has 15 residues. Per the germline V gene, CDR1 is SGHTA and CDR2 is FQGNSA. CDR3 residues: CASSLVGGRDHEQFF. In DNA form, the CDR3 reads TGTGCCAGCAGCTTAGTGGGAGGCAGGGACCATGAGCAGTTCTTC.

The table lists this clonotype with a few counts. V is TRBV29-1 and J is TRBJ2-1; 10 bases match TRBD2. There are 15 residues in the CDR3. Germline V gene sequence: CDR1 SQVTM, CDR2 ANQGSEA. Unmatched junction bases numbered 14, after V lost 6 bases and J lost 9 bases. The CDR3 DNA sequence: TGCAGCGTGGATCCCAACAGCGGGAGGGCCTTTGAGCAGTTCTTC. The encoded protein is CSVDPNSGRAFEQFF.

This clonotype has just a few counts. This chain links TRBV20-1 with TRBJ2-1, with a tentative D call TRBD2 (5 bases). V lost 3 bases, J lost 0 bases, and 9 bases lay in between. CDR1 is DFQATT and CDR2 is SNEGSKA in the germline V gene (reference sequence). The CDR3 sequence is 14 residues long. The DNA of the CDR3 is TGCAGTGCTAGCGGGGAAAGCTCCTACAATGAGCAGTTCTTC. Residues: CSASGESSYNEQFF.

This clonotype was observed at least ten times. J is TRBJ1-2 and V is TRBV5-1; unclear D gene. The CDR3 runs 12 residues. Trimming took 2 bases from V and 3 from J, leaving 5 bases between them. Germline V gene sequence: CDR1 SGHRS, CDR2 YFSETQ. DNA for the CDR3: TGCGCCAGCAGCTTCGATGACTATGGCTACACCTTC. This gives the protein CASSFDDYGYTF.

This clonotype was recorded a few times. The rearrangement uses TRBV18 and TRBJ2-3; D unclear. The CDR3 totals 18 residues. CDR1 and CDR2 (germline): KGHSH, LQKENI. Between the trimmed V and J ends, which lost 4 bases and 1 base, there was a span of 21 bases. The DNA for the CDR3 is TGTGCCAGCTCACAGAGGAGCACAGATTTGTCGGGCACAGATACGCAGTATTTT. Amino acids: CASSQRSTDLSGTDTQYF.

This clonotype qualifies as medium-sized. The chain uses TRBV12-3 or TRBV12-4 and TRBJ2-2; no firm D call. V was cut by 8 bases and J by 2 bases, with 6 bases left in between. This CDR3 region has 12 residues. The chain's CDR3 is CASDGNTGELFF. In DNA, the CDR3 is TGTGCCAGCGACGGCAACACCGGGGAGCTGTTTTTT.

This clonotype was detected many times. This chain links TRBV2 with TRBJ2-1; D gene uncertain. The CDR3 is made up of 14 amino acids. CDR1 is SNHLY and CDR2 is FYNNEI in the germline V gene. V lost 3 bases to trimming and J lost 5 bases, with 11 bases between them. CDR3 DNA: TGTGCCAGCAGTGAGGGCCCCCGGCACAATGAGCAGTTCTTC. Translating it yields CASSEGPRHNEQFF.

The chain has TRBV3-1 and TRBJ2-5; D is unresolved. The CDR3 length is 17 residues. CDR1 and CDR2 (germline): LGHDT, YNNKEL (reference sequence). The V end lost 0 bases, the J end lost 0 bases, and 14 bases lay between the germline ends. CDR3 in DNA: TGTGCCAGCAGCCAAGAGGTGTGGCGACCGGACCAAGAGACCCAGTACTTC. Amino acid sequence: CASSQEVWRPDQETQYF.

The V and J genes are TRBV5-4 and TRBJ2-5; D is possibly TRBD2 (5 bases). The V end lost 0 bases, the J end lost 2 bases, and 8 bases lay between the germline ends. This CDR3 is 14 amino acids long. Germline lookup yields CDR1 SGHNT and CDR2 YYREEE (reference sequence). DNA of the CDR3: TGTGCCAGCAGCTTGGCGAGGGAGCAAGAGACCCAGTACTTC. Translated, it gives CASSLAREQETQYF.

This clonotype was recorded many times. The CDR3 spells CASSTGLAGWQETQYF. DNA for the CDR3: TGTGCCAGCAGCACGGGACTAGCGGGGTGGCAAGAGACCCAGTACTTC. The chain has TRBV7-7 and TRBJ2-5; the match to TRBD2 covers 13 bases. The germline gives CDR1 SSHAT, CDR2 FNYEAQ (reference sequence). This CDR3 contains 16 residues. Trimming took 5 bases from V and 2 from J; bases not matched to a gene: 5.

This clonotype was counted a few times. The chain combines TRBV6-5 with TRBJ2-2; 9 positions match TRBD1. Trimming cost V 5 bases and J 3 bases; bases outside gene matches: 7. The CDR3 extends over 16 amino acids. Germline CDR1 reads MNHEY; CDR2 reads SVGAGI. The CDR3 here is CASSERDRVHTGELFF. DNA of the CDR3: TGTGCCAGCAGTGAGCGGGACAGGGTTCACACCGGGGAGCTGTTTTTT.

The chain combines TRBV28 with TRBJ2-5, with D possibly TRBD2 on 5 matching bases. Germline CDR1 and CDR2: MDHEN and SYDVKM. V was trimmed by 5 bases and J by 4 bases, leaving 17 bases between them. The CDR3 has 15 residues. CDR3 sequence: CASSPGLALRETQYF. The CDR3 DNA reads TGTGCCAGCAGTCCTGGGCTAGCACTTCGAGAGACCCAGTACTTC.

This clonotype appeared many times. The V call is TRBV4-3, the J call TRBJ1-2; the match to TRBD1 covers 8 bases. The germline gives CDR1 LGHNA, CDR2 YSLEER. The length of the CDR3 is 19 residues. The trim removed 0 bases at V and 4 bases at J, leaving 16 bases unmatched. In nucleotides, the CDR3 is TGCGCCAGCAGCCAAGATCAGTTTATGGAGACAGGGGTCGCCTATGGCTACACCTTC. The encoded protein is CASSQDQFMETGVAYGYTF.